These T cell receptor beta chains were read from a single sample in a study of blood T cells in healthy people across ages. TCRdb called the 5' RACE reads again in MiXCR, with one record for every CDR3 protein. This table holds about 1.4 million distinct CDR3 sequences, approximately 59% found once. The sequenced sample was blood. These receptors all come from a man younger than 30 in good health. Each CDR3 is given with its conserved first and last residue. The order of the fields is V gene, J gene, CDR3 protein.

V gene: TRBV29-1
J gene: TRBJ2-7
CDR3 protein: CSVGARDYEQYF

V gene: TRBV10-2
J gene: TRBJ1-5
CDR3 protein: CASSEFMGPSGNQPQHF

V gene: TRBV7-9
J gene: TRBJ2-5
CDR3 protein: CASSFNGPQETQYF

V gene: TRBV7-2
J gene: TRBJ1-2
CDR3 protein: CASSLALRANYTF

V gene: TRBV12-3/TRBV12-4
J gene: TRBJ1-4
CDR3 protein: CASSTFSKQGYDNEKLFF

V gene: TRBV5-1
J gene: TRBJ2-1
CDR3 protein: CAGSLEQGVDNEQFF

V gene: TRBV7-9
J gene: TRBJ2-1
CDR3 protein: CASTDSAGGLEQFF

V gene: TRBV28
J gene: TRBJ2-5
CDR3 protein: CASSGTGGAETQYF

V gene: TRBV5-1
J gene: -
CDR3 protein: CASSLGLLAGDGETQYF

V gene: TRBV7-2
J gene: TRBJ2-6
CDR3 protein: CASKEGAGANVLTF

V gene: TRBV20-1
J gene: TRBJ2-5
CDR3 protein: CSAATYGHNQETQYF

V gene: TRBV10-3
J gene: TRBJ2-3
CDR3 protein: CAISESGRLGTDTQYF

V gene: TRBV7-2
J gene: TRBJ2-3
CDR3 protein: CASSLAAGAAQYF

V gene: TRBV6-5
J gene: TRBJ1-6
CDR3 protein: CASSYSFLLNSPLHF

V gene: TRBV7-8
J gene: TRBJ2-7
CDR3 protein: CASTLGTGAYEQYF

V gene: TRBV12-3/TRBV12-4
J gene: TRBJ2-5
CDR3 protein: CASSHRPEGSKETQYF

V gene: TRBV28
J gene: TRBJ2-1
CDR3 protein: CASSSLSISSYNEQFF

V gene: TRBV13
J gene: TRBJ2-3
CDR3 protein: CASSSLNGEDADTQYF

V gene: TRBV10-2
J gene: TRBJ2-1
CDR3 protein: CASNRDRNNEQFF

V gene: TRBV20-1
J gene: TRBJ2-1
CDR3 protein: CSADGTTGAASYNEQFF

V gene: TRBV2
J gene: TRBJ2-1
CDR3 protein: CASSDRSGRAFDEQFF

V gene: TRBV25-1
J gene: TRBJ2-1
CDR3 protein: CASSPTRLGWNEQFF

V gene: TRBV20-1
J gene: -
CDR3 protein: CSAIDLGGTNEQYF

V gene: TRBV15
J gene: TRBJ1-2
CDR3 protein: CATSRDLLNPGYTF

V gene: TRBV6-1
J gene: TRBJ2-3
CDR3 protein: CASSEMGTGTRTQYF

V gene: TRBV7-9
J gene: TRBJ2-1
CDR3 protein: CASSTGQDNEQFF

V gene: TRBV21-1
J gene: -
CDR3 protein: CASTIVGDLGYEQYF

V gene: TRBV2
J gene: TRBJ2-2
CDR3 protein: CASDNSPGELFF

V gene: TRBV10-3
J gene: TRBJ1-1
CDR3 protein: CAISESRGGKNTEAFF

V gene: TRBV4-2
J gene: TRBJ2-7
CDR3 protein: CASSQALGLGEYEQYF

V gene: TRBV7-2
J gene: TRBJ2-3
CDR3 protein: CASSLWTGYGADTQYF

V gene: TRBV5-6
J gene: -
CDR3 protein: CASSLYFGSYEQYF

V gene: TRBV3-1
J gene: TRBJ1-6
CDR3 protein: CASRTGTINSPLHF

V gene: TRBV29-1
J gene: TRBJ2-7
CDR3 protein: CSVAGRGTYEQYF

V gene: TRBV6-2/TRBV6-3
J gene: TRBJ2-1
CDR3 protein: CPSSPGLAAEQFF

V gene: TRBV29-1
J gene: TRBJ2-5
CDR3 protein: CSVGGSSSETQYF

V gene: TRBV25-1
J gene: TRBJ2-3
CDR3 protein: CVSSARLAGSTDTQYF

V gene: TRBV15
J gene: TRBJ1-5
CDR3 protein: CATSRGQASNQPQHF